This T cell receptor (beta chain) came from a study of blood T cell repertoires in COVID-19. Study context: COVID-19 samples collected from the United States, Italy and Spain covered acute and convalescent phases.

The study drew participants aged about 18 to 89 years from about two dozen US areas. Cohort allocation depended upon clinical history that participants reported. Original processing methods: Using reference gene primer amplification, nucleated cell counts were estimated. Libraries were prepared by immunoSEQ multiplex PCR; TCRdb keeps only in-frame clonotypes and omits some of them. That table furnishes V, J and clone size, whereas the DNA furnished D and trimming. In the table there are 280,000 or so clones, approximately 83% of which are singletons. V gave up 0 bases and J gave up 2 bases; unmatched junction bases: 2. The germline CDR1 and CDR2 sequences are SGHRS and YFSETQ. This CDR3 has 16 residues.

Sequencing was done on a sample of PBMCs or T cells enriched from blood (not recorded which). This receptor was taken from a man aged 25 to 40 who had recovered from COVID-19. This chain links TRBV5-1 with TRBJ2-6; 7 nucleotides agree with TRBD1. The CDR3 region has the DNA TGCGCCAGCAGCTTGGCCAGGGGGACTGGGGCCAACGTCCTGACTTTC. Translated, it gives CASSLARGTGANVLTF.